The source of this T cell receptor beta chain is a study of T-cell reconstitution after alpha-beta-depleted transplantation in children. The table lists this clonotype with a few counts. Trimming removed 5 bases at V and 1 base at J, with 12 bases between. CDR3 length: 16 amino acids. Looked up from germline, CDR1 is LNHDA and CDR2 is SQIVND (reference sequence). The TCRbeta library incorporated unique molecular identifiers. TCRdb itself ran the PCR reads through MiXCR, one entry per CDR3 protein. The table has 200,000 to 250,000 distinct CDR3 sequences, 11% seen once. The starting material was PBMCs, obtained before TCRalphabeta/CD19-depleted stem cell transplant. The V and J genes are TRBV19 and TRBJ2-6, with a possible D match to TRBD1 (6 bases). The receptor's source is a child less than two years old with acute myeloid leukemia, due to receive a stem cell transplant. CDR3 loop: CASSAGQFSGANVLTF. The CDR3 DNA reads as TGTGCCAGTAGTGCCGGACAGTTTTCTGGGGCCAACGTCCTGACTTTC. The whole variable domain, remainder taken from reference TRBV19 and TRBJ2-6, is DGGITQSPKYLFRKEGQNVTLSCEQNLNHDAMYWYRQDPGQGLRLIYYSQIVNDFQKGDIAEGYSVSREKKESFPLTVTSAQKNPTAFYLCASSAGQFSGANVLTFGAGSRLTVL.